A selection of T cell receptor beta chains follows, all from one sample in a study of blood T cell repertoires in COVID-19. The assay was immunoSEQ multiplex PCR, and TCRdb's table has in-frame clones only and misses some. The sample records just under 150,000 clones, about 86% being singletons. The material sequenced was peripheral blood. The receptors derive from a woman aged 45-59 years with active or convalescent COVID-19. CDR3s leave out the opening cysteine and the closing phenylalanine or tryptophan. Each record gives: J gene, V gene, CDR3 protein.

j_call: TRBJ1-1
v_call: TRBV27
cdr3_aa: ASSFRVGARNTEAF

j_call: TRBJ2-7
v_call: TRBV11-2
cdr3_aa: ASSPHPASGDEQY

j_call: TRBJ2-7
v_call: TRBV6-6
cdr3_aa: ASLTGSYEQY

j_call: TRBJ1-2
v_call: TRBV30
cdr3_aa: AWRLQEGYGYT

j_call: TRBJ1-2
v_call: TRBV29-1
cdr3_aa: SVSPQWGGADYGYT

j_call: TRBJ2-3
v_call: TRBV5-1
cdr3_aa: ASSTGTSSTTDTQY

j_call: TRBJ1-1
v_call: TRBV6-1
cdr3_aa: ASSEVYVDREDTEAF

j_call: TRBJ1-2
v_call: TRBV9
cdr3_aa: ASSGGTVDYGYT

j_call: TRBJ1-2
v_call: TRBV5-8
cdr3_aa: ASSLAGGSNYGYT

j_call: TRBJ2-7
v_call: TRBV29-1
cdr3_aa: SVESLFADEQY

j_call: TRBJ2-7
v_call: TRBV5-4
cdr3_aa: ASSLQGNHEQY